The text below deals with one TCR beta chain. It has no known antigen specificity. Base qualities were left out, and no much larger clone turns up one base away. This sample was included in a study of post-analysis software for immune sequencing data (dated by TCRdb to the mid-2010s). Regarding the research as a whole: The recorded disease courses included relapsing-remitting, secondary progressive and progressive-relapsing multiple sclerosis, and some patients had no subtype annotation. The multiple sclerosis patient repertoires were compared with 10 or so previously published healthy control repertoires from donors aged roughly 6 to 25 years. A subset of samples was prepared in parallel using single-end sample barcoding, then pooled and co-amplified after Illumina adapter ligation. The paper as a whole reports these results and caveats: The multiple sclerosis patient group was slightly younger than the control group. Patients showed significantly higher frequencies than controls for about 5 TRBV segments, among them TRBV5-6, TRBV5-1 and TRBV20-1. Significantly lower normalized Chao1 diversity was found in multiple sclerosis patients than in controls, suggesting substantial peripheral T-cell clonal expansion. Direct clustering with F measure showed strong co-clustering of samples prepared in the same batch, prompting a batch-effect correction.

To demonstrate the VDJtools post-analysis software, the study profiled TCR beta repertoires from the peripheral blood of about a dozen young patients with multiple sclerosis. Multiple sclerosis patients were children and adolescents aged 6 to 15 years. Looking up the germline V gene (reference sequence) yields CDR1 DFQATT and CDR2 SNEGSKA. Including cysteine and phenylalanine, the CDR3 has 13 amino acids. The sequence is cut down to CDR3 DNA, 39 bases in frame from base 1. Trimming costs V 0 bases and J 4 bases, and their ends lie 7 bases apart. Library preparation used PCR. The instrument given in TCRdb is Illumina HiSeq 2500. Unique molecular identifiers were incorporated into TCR beta cDNA libraries to reduce PCR and sequencing biases. Some 500,000 cDNA molecules were obtained for every 1 to 10 million input T cells, so each molecule roughly corresponded to one T cell. The patient libraries were prepared and sequenced with the same protocol used for the earlier healthy control dataset. Within a given batch, samples were prepared together, multiplexed and sequenced on the same HiSeq lane. Turning to the authors' computational methods: MIGEC handled the raw barcoded reads, throwing out single-read molecular identifier groups before consensus assembly and CDR3 extraction. VDJtools was used for post-analysis of the clonotype tables, and diversity was normalized by down-sampling every dataset to the size of the smallest sample. Repertoire overlap clustering matched CDR3 amino acid but not nucleotide sequences to correct batch-related cross-sample contamination. The public reads were reprocessed in TCRdb via fastp at Q25 and MiXCR, keeping in-frame beta chains. Duplicate CDR3 protein sequences are folded into a single record with the most common DNA and genes. The authors' filters were not applied to this entry. In all, the sample holds 650,000 to 850,000 distinct CDR3 sequences, and 46% of those were seen once. The ten top clones hold roughly 4.9% of the sample.

The sequence links TRBV20-1 to TRBJ2-1, with the D gene call left open. The sample comprised blood. The sequence derives from a girl aged 5-17 years with multiple sclerosis. The DNA is TGCAGTGCTAGAGATCTCGGGTACAATGAGCAGTTCTTC. Translation gives CSARDLGYNEQFF.